This TCR beta chain was recovered during a study of identical twins. Whole-study findings and limits: Abundant cord blood beta clonotypes carried fewer insertions; memory repertoires showed none.

In the case of this clonotype: The target antigen is unknown.

TCRdb independently ran MiXCR on the 5' RACE reads; one entry per CDR3 protein. The sample holds nearly 650,000 distinct CDR3 sequences; less than 9% are singletons and the top ten take about 1.5%. Germline V CDR1 and CDR2: LGHDT, YNNKEL (reference sequence). Trimming removed 8 bases at V and 7 bases at J, with 23 bases between. The CDR3 covers 16 residues. The same sample was also studied in work on yellow fever vaccine responses in identical twins.

The material sequenced was PBMCs. The source of this sequence is a woman aged 18-35 years in good health. This chain uses TRBV3-1 with TRBJ2-2; D might be TRBD2 (5 bases). Written as DNA, the CDR3 is TGTGCCAGCGCATCGTTGTCGTCGGGGAAGAGCGGGGAGCTGTTTTTT. This codes for CASASLSSGKSGELFF.